This T cell receptor (beta chain) stems from a study of T-cell reconstitution after alpha-beta-depleted transplantation in children. Library preparation (for TCRbeta) was performed with unique molecular identifiers. TCRdb independently ran MiXCR on the PCR reads; one entry per CDR3 protein. This table has some 590,000 distinct CDR3 sequences, 10% to 13% appearing once. The sample holds many counts of this clonotype. The V segment lost 5 bases and the J segment 0 bases; nucleotides outside the gene matches: 7. Germline CDR1 reads SQVTM; CDR2 reads ANQGSEA. The CDR3 extends over 14 amino acids. The sequenced sample was PBMCs from the stem cell graft donor, obtained from the stem cell graft. The rearrangement links TRBV29-1 to TRBJ2-7, with 7 bases identical to TRBD2. This TCR was sampled from a human donor who donated a stem cell graft to a child with acute myeloid leukemia. This chain's CDR3 is CSVSPGGFSYEQYF. Written as DNA, the CDR3 is TGCAGCGTTAGTCCGGGGGGTTTCTCCTACGAGCAGTACTTC.